Reported below is one T cell receptor (beta chain). Its target is not known. V lost 4 bases, J lost 4 bases, and 14 bases lay in between. This CDR3 is built from 14 residues. The germline V gene encodes CDR1 SGDLS and CDR2 YYNGEE. The sample originates from a study of T cells after yellow fever vaccination. Production of TCR cDNA was by 5'RACE template switching, which also added a universal primer site and UMIs. TCRdb processed the 5' RACE reads anew with MiXCR; each CDR3 protein has one entry. The table shows about 630,000 distinct CDR3 sequences, with 9% to 15% occurring only once. Findings and limits, study-wide: A weaker but faster secondary response was observed, peaking on day 5 versus 15.

The sample was PBMCs, taken on the day of the yellow fever booster vaccination. This chain links TRBV9 with TRBJ1-2; possible D gene TRBD1, 6 bases. The TCR sequence derives from a man aged 30-40 years who received the YFV17D yellow fever vaccine. The CDR3 nucleotides read TGTGCCAGCAGCCCCACGGTAGGGGGCTATGGCTACACCTTC. As protein: CASSPTVGGYGYTF.